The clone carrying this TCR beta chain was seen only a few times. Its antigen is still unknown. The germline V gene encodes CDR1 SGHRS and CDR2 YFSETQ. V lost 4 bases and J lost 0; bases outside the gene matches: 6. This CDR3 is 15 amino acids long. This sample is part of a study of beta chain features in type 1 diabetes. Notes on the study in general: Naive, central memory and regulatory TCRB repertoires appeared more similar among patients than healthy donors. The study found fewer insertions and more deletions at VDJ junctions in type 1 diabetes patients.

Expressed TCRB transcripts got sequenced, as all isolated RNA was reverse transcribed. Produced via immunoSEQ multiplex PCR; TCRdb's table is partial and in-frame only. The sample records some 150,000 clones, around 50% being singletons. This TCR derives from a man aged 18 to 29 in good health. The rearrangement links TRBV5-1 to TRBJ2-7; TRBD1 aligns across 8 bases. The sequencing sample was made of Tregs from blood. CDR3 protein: CASSPTGGHSYEQYF. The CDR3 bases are TGCGCCAGCAGCCCCACAGGGGGTCACTCCTACGAGCAGTACTTC.